The clone carrying this T cell receptor beta chain appeared a single time. Its antigen is not identified. Trimming removed 1 base at V and 4 bases at J, with 10 bases between. The CDR3 has 15 amino acids. Germline CDR1 and CDR2: SGHTA and FQGNSA. Measured with immunoSEQ multiplex PCR; TCRdb has only the in-frame clones, and not every one. The sample includes fewer than 800,000 clones, roughly 90% of them seen just once. This sample was included in a study of Ad26.COV2.S vaccination and SARS-CoV-2 variants. About the study: Ad26.COV2.S shots went into the muscle once or twice, 56 days apart.

Findings and caveats of the study: Vaccine and placebo groups showed comparable non-spike TCR breadth.

Treatment here: roughly 18 received Ad26.COV2.S at low or high dose, single or two shots; 5 received placebo; per-sample allocation not given. Specimens were obtained on day 63 following the first vaccine or placebo injection. A Boston adult aged 18-55 years was the donor. SARS-CoV-2 spike from the Wuhan strain was encoded by the vaccine, an Ad26 vector. The sequencing used peripheral blood, collected in a trial of Ad26.COV2.S vaccine versus placebo. The source of this sequence is a person aged 18-65 years who received the Ad26.COV2.S COVID-19 vaccine or a placebo. This chain links TRBV7-2 with TRBJ2-2; D is possibly TRBD1 (6 bases). CDR3 bases: TGTGCCAGCAGCTTAGAGATAGGGGGCACCGGGGAGCTGTTTTTT. Translating it yields CASSLEIGGTGELFF.